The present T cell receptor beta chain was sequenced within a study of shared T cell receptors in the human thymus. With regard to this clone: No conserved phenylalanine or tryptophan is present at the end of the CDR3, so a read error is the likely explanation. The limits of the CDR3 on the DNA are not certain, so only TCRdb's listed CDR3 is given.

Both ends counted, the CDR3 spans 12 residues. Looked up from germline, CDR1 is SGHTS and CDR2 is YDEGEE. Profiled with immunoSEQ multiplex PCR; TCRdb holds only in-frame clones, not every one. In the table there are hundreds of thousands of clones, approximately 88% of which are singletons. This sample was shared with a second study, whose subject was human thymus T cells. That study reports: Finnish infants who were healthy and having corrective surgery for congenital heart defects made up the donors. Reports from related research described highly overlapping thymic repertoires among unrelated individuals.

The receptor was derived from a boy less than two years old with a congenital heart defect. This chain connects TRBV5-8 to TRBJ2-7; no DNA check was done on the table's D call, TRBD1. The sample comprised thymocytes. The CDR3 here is CASSPFPRDSLI.